The 27 T cell receptor beta chains below all came from one sample that was sequenced in a study of blood T cell repertoires in COVID-19. Sequenced by immunoSEQ multiplex PCR; TCRdb stores in-frame clones only, minus some. The data show fewer than 200,000 clones, with about 81% seen just once and 8.4% held by the top ten. Specimen: peripheral blood. The receptors come from a woman in her seventies with acute or convalescent COVID-19.

The chain links TRBV4-1 to TRBJ2-1; TRBD1 aligns across 7 bases. V lost 1 base and J lost 1; bases outside the gene matches: 4. This CDR3 is built from 16 residues. Germline lookup yields CDR1 MGHRA and CDR2 YSYEKL. In nucleotides, the CDR3 is TGCGCCAGCAGCCAAGTGCCGGGACAGTCCTACAATGAGCAGTTCTTC. Residues: CASSQVPGQSYNEQFF.

In this sample, this clone turned up once. The chain has TRBV18 and TRBJ2-7, with TRBD1 matching 8 bases. Germline CDR1 reads KGHSH; CDR2 reads LQKENI. With V trimmed by 4 bases and J by 1 base, 6 bases remained unmatched. The CDR3 contains 15 residues. CDR3 in amino acids: CASSHVDRGSYEQYF. The CDR3 nucleotides read TGTGCCAGCTCACACGTAGACAGGGGTTCCTACGAGCAGTACTTC.

The chain carries TRBV2 and TRBJ2-5; D is possibly TRBD1 (5 bases). CDR1 and CDR2 (germline): SNHLY, FYNNEI. The CDR3 covers 13 residues. V lost 7 bases and J 5 bases, leaving 14 bases between the germline ends. CDR3 sequence reads: CASKGQARETQYF. In DNA form, the CDR3 reads TGTGCCAGCAAGGGGCAGGCCAGGGAGACCCAGTACTTC.

Details on this clone: The junction departs from the called germline gene at one end, perhaps through a read error. This chain links TRBV5-6 with TRBJ2-1; D may be TRBD1 (5 bases). Germline V gene lookup returns CDR1 SGHDT and CDR2 YYEEEE. This CDR3 has 17 amino acids. CDR3 protein: CASSLAFGQGSNNEQFF. As DNA, the CDR3 is TGTGCCAGCAGCTTGGCCTTCGGGCAGGGCTCCAACAATGAGCAGTTCTTC.

The V call is TRBV6-5, the J call TRBJ2-7; no definite D call. Between the trimmed V and J ends, which lost 0 bases and 3 bases, there was a span of 12 bases. Germline CDR1 and CDR2: MNHEY and SVGAGI. The CDR3 consists of 15 residues. In DNA form, the CDR3 reads TGTGCCAGCAGTTACTCGTTACATTACCTCTACGAGCAGTACTTC. Its translation is CASSYSLHYLYEQYF.

There are a few counts of this clone. V and J are TRBV29-1 and TRBJ2-7; D is possibly TRBD1 (6 bases). Trimming stripped 7 bases from V and 0 bases from J, with 10 bases between. This CDR3 is built from 12 residues. CDR1 and CDR2 (germline): SQVTM, ANQGSEA. The CDR3: CSAEGGSYEQYF. In nucleotides, the CDR3 is TGCAGCGCCGAAGGGGGCTCCTACGAGCAGTACTTC.

This clone has only one observation. This chain links TRBV2 with TRBJ2-3; D may be TRBD2 (6 bases). The germline V and J ends were trimmed by 5 bases and 3 bases, with 18 bases remaining between them. The CDR3 runs 16 residues. The V gene's germline CDR1 is SNHLY and CDR2 FYNNEI. DNA for the CDR3: TGTGCCAGCAGTAGTCAACGACTAGGGAAGACAGATACGCAGTATTTT. This gives the protein CASSSQRLGKTDTQYF.

The chain has TRBV24-1 and TRBJ1-5, with unresolved D. The CDR3 has 15 amino acids. Germline-derived CDR1 and CDR2 are KGHDR and SFDVKD. V was shortened by 3 bases and J by 5 bases, with 13 bases between the two germline ends. The CDR3 DNA follows: TGTGCCACCAGTGATAGTTCCAGGCCTCATCAGCCCCAGCATTTT. Translating gives CATSDSSRPHQPQHF.

V is TRBV15 and J is TRBJ1-2, with 9 bases that match TRBD1. Germline V gene sequence: CDR1 LNHNV, CDR2 YYDKDF (reference sequence). Germline trimming cut 5 bases from V and 4 bases from J; bases unmatched to any gene: 11. The CDR3 totals 16 residues. CDR3 nucleotide sequence: TGTGCCACCAGCGGTGGGGGACAGGGCGAGGGCTATGGCTACACCTTC. It is translated as CATSGGGQGEGYGYTF.

This chain joins TRBV2 and TRBJ1-6; TRBD1 matches 8 bases. The J segment lost 10 bases and the V segment lost 3 bases, leaving 5 bases of the junction unmatched. The CDR3 runs 14 residues. Germline assignment: CDR1 SNHLY and CDR2 FYNNEI. The CDR3 nucleotides read TGTGCCAGCAGTGAGCAGGGGGCAAGGTCACCCCTCCACTTT. It is translated as CASSEQGARSPLHF. Full variable domain (remainder filled in from reference TRBV2 and TRBJ1-6): EPEVTQTPSHQVTQMGQEVILRCVPISNHLYFYWYRQILGQKVEFLVSFYNNEISEKSEIFDDQFSVERPDGSNFTLKIRSTKLEDSAMYFCASSEQGARSPLHFGNGTRLTVT.

This clone appeared many times. The chain recombines TRBV3-1 (or the pseudogene TRBV3-2) with TRBJ2-7; 10 nucleotides match TRBD2. V was pared by 4 bases and J by 3 bases, with 9 bases of the junction left unmatched. Looked up from germline, CDR1 is LGHDT and CDR2 is YNNKEL (reference sequence). The CDR3 extends over 16 amino acids. The DNA for the CDR3 is TGTGCCAGCAGCCCGCGGCAACTAGCGGGATTCTACGAGCAGTACTTC. Its protein is CASSPRQLAGFYEQYF.

The chain recombines TRBV2 with TRBJ1-1; 11 nucleotides align to TRBD1. J gave up 4 bases and V 2 bases, and 3 bases lay outside the gene matches. Per the germline V gene, CDR1 is SNHLY and CDR2 is FYNNEI. The CDR3 runs 15 residues. As DNA, the CDR3 is TGTGCCAGCAGTGAACAGGGGACAGGGGGCACTGAAGCTTTCTTT. Its protein is CASSEQGTGGTEAFF.

This chain uses TRBV21-1 with TRBJ2-1; TRBD2 is the table's D call, not checked against the DNA. TRBV21-1 is described as a pseudogene. The CDR3 has 16 amino acids. CDR3 nucleotide sequence: TGTGCCAGCAGCAAAGCGTTAGCTGGAGAATACAATGAGCAGTTCTTC. Its translation is CASSKALAGEYNEQFF.

The V gene is TRBV7-2, the J gene TRBJ2-7; D ambiguous. CDR3 length equals 13 residues. Trimming took 3 bases from V and 6 from J, leaving 12 bases between them. Germline V gene lookup returns CDR1 SGHTA and CDR2 FQGNSA. Here the CDR3 DNA reads TGTGCCAGCAGCTTTTCGGAGTGGAGCGAGCAGTACTTC. Its translation is CASSFSEWSEQYF.

This sequence joins TRBV28 and TRBJ1-2; 8 bases align to TRBD1. The CDR3 is 15 amino acids. The germline CDR1 and CDR2 sequences are MDHEN and SYDVKM. J gave up 2 bases and V 5 bases, and 7 bases lay outside the gene matches. The CDR3 spells CASSGDRLRNYGYTF. Written as DNA, the CDR3 is TGTGCCAGCAGTGGGGACAGGTTGAGGAACTATGGCTACACCTTC.

This chain joins TRBV6-2 or TRBV6-3 and TRBJ1-5; 7 bases are shared with TRBD1. This CDR3 is built from 17 residues. The V gene's germline CDR1 is MNHEY and CDR2 SVGEGT. V gave up 5 bases and J gave up 0 bases; unmatched junction bases: 10. Here the CDR3 DNA reads TGTGCCAGCAGTCCAGGGGGACCGAATTATAGCAATCAGCCCCAGCATTTT. This encodes CASSPGGPNYSNQPQHF.

The chain couples TRBV18 to TRBJ2-7; D unresolved. Germline CDR1 KGHSH, CDR2 LQKENI. Trimming cost V 6 bases and J 2 bases, with 14 bases left between them. The CDR3 is made up of 14 amino acids. The CDR3 sequence is CASSPRGPTYEQYF. Written as DNA, the CDR3 is TGTGCCAGCTCTCCAAGAGGCCCCACCTACGAGCAGTACTTC.

This clone was recorded only once. This chain links TRBV7-2 with TRBJ2-5; weak D call: TRBD1 (7 bases). Trimming removed 5 bases at V and 1 base at J, with 17 bases between. The CDR3 is 16 residues long. Per germline, CDR1 SGHTA and CDR2 FQGNSA. DNA for the CDR3: TGTGCCAGCAGCCCAGGAGGGGGCGCGACCCAAGAGACCCAGTACTTC. Amino acids: CASSPGGGATQETQYF. The full variable domain, its missing parts supplied by reference TRBV7-2 and TRBJ2-5, is GAGVSQSPSNKVTEKGKDVELRCDPISGHTALYWYRQSLGQGLEFLIYFQGNSAPDKSGLPSDRFSAERTGGSVSTLTIQRTQQEDSAVYLCASSPGGGATQETQYFGPGTRLLVL.

The J gene is TRBJ2-2, the V gene TRBV5-4; 7 bases are a match to TRBD2. The germline CDR1 and CDR2 sequences are SGHNT and YYREEE (reference sequence). Trimming removed 5 bases from V and 0 bases from J; junction bases left unmatched: 7. The CDR3 totals 16 residues. CDR3 DNA: TGTGCCAGCAGTTTGAAGGGAGGGGCGAACACCGGGGAGCTGTTTTTT. Protein product: CASSLKGGANTGELFF.

In regard to this clone: The sample has other DNA sequences that encode this CDR3 too. The rearrangement joins TRBV9 to TRBJ1-2; 7 nucleotides line up with TRBD1. Germline CDR1 is SGDLS and CDR2 is YYNGEE. V was pared by 0 bases and J by 3 bases, with 5 bases of the junction left unmatched. The CDR3 length is 15 residues. The CDR3 spells CASSVAPQGDYGYTF. DNA of the CDR3: TGTGCCAGCAGCGTAGCCCCTCAGGGGGACTATGGCTACACCTTC. The variable domain in full, completed from reference TRBV9 and TRBJ1-2, reads DSGVTQTPKHLITATGQRVTLRCSPRSGDLSVYWYQQSLDQGLQFLIQYYNGEERAKGNILERFSAQQFPDLHSELNLSSLELGDSALYFCASSVAPQGDYGYTFGSGTRLTVV.

The chain carries TRBV7-2 and TRBJ2-7; 8 nucleotides line up with TRBD1. Germline CDR1 is SGHTA and CDR2 is FQGNSA. Germline trimming cut 1 base from V and 5 bases from J; bases unmatched to any gene: 10. The length of the CDR3 is 16 residues. Written as DNA, the CDR3 is TGTGCCAGCAGCTTAGAAGGCAGGGGGCGAATCGACGAGCAGTACTTC. The encoded protein is CASSLEGRGRIDEQYF.

The chain carries TRBV5-6 and TRBJ1-6; TRBD1 matches at 10 bases. Germline V lookup: CDR1 SGHDT, CDR2 YYEEEE. The CDR3 contains 15 residues. The J segment lost 10 bases and the V segment lost 0 bases, leaving 4 bases of the junction unmatched. The CDR3 DNA sequence: TGTGCCAGCAGCTTGGTTGGGACAGGGGCCTCACCCCTCCACTTT. The encoded protein is CASSLVGTGASPLHF.

The gene calls are TRBV11-2 and TRBJ1-2; D gene ambiguous. Germline CDR1 is SGHAT and CDR2 is FQNNGV. There are 14 residues in the CDR3. The ends were cut back, 4 bases at V and 8 bases at J, with 17 bases in the middle. Here the CDR3 reads CASSYPGAYRGYTF. DNA of the CDR3: TGTGCCAGCAGCTACCCGGGAGCTTATCGGGGCTACACCTTC.

The chain uses TRBV7-2 and TRBJ2-3; 9 bases line up with TRBD2. The length of the CDR3 is 15 residues. The ends lost 5 bases at V and 4 bases at J; junction bases unmatched: 7. The V gene's germline CDR1 is SGHTA and CDR2 FQGNSA. The CDR3 here is CASSPQRGASDTQYF. DNA of the CDR3: TGTGCCAGCAGCCCGCAGCGGGGGGCCTCAGATACGCAGTATTTT.

This clone has ten or more counts. The chain has TRBV7-8 and TRBJ1-5; TRBD1 aligns across 7 bases. Germline V gives CDR1 SGHVS, CDR2 FQNEAQ. This CDR3 is 17 amino acids long. Unmatched junction bases numbered 10, after V lost 4 bases and J lost 1 base. CDR3 DNA: TGTGCCAGCAGCTCAAACGATAGGGGGCTAAGCAATCAGCCCCAGCATTTT. Translation gives CASSSNDRGLSNQPQHF.

This clone was seen only once. The chain has TRBV4-1 and TRBJ1-6, with D tentatively TRBD1 (6 bases). Trimming left V 0 bases short and J 3 bases short, with 12 bases between. The CDR3 covers 17 residues. Per germline, CDR1 MGHRA and CDR2 YSYEKL. CDR3 bases: TGCGCCAGCAGCCAAGAAAACAGGGCAGGCTATAATTCACCCCTCCACTTT. Translating it yields CASSQENRAGYNSPLHF.

This rearrangement joins TRBV24-1 to TRBJ2-1, with TRBD2 matching 10 bases. V shed 3 bases and J 5 bases; nucleotides not matched to a gene: 6. Germline V gives CDR1 KGHDR, CDR2 SFDVKD. The CDR3 covers 16 residues. CDR3 in DNA: TGTGCCACCAGTGATCGCAGACTAGCGGGTAACAATGAGCAGTTCTTC. The encoded protein is CATSDRRLAGNNEQFF.